This entry features one TCR beta chain sequence. These data come from a study of blood T cell repertoires in COVID-19. TCRdb's table, derived via immunoSEQ multiplex PCR, lists solely in-frame clones and lacks some. The sample consists of about 250,000 clones, 81% of them appearing once. The CDR3 runs to 16 residues. Germline trimming cut 5 bases from V and 5 bases from J; bases unmatched to any gene: 13. CDR1 LGHNA and CDR2 YNFKEQ come from the germline V gene. The material sequenced was peripheral blood. This TCR derives from a woman of 80 years or more with acute or convalescent COVID-19. The chain links TRBV4-2 to TRBJ2-5, with 8 bases aligning to TRBD2. This CDR3 reads CASSSRAGAGGETQYF. Here the CDR3 DNA reads TGTGCCAGCAGCTCGCGAGCGGGAGCCGGGGGGGAGACCCAGTACTTC.